The 27 T cell receptor beta chains below were found in one sample sequenced in a study of cytomegalovirus exposure and HLA in healthy donors. The protocol was immunoSEQ multiplex PCR, while the TCRdb copy is restricted to in-frame clones and leaves out a portion. The repertoire holds 100,000 to 150,000 clones, with about 96% as singletons. Sequenced: PBMCs. These receptors all stem from a man aged 18 to 30 in good health and CMV-seronegative.

The V gene is TRBV5-4, the J gene TRBJ2-1, with D maybe TRBD2 (6 bases). CDR3 length: 16 residues. V lost 0 bases, J lost 2 bases, and 12 bases lay in between. Germline CDR1 and CDR2: SGHNT and YYREEE (reference sequence). The CDR3: CASSLEASEAYNEQFF. Written as DNA, the CDR3 is TGTGCCAGCAGCTTGGAGGCTAGCGAGGCCTACAATGAGCAGTTCTTC.

V usage is TRBV4-1 and J usage is TRBJ2-7; 9 positions agree with TRBD1. With V trimmed by 3 bases and J by 3 bases, 9 bases remained unmatched. The CDR3 spans 16 residues. The germline gives CDR1 MGHRA, CDR2 YSYEKL. The DNA for the CDR3 is TGCGCCAGCAGCCACCCAGGGACAGGGAAATACTACGAGCAGTACTTC. Translated: CASSHPGTGKYYEQYF.

J is TRBJ1-1 and V is TRBV30; 7 bases map to TRBD1. CDR1 is GTSNPN and CDR2 is SVGIG in the germline V gene (reference sequence). V trimming: 4 bases; J trimming: 1 base; junction bases outside the gene matches: 3. CDR3 size: 13 residues. The CDR3 DNA follows: TGTGCCTGGAACAGGGGACAGAACACTGAAGCTTTCTTT. It translates to CAWNRGQNTEAFF.

The chain combines TRBV28 with TRBJ2-5; perhaps TRBD1 as D (6 bases). The CDR3 contains 14 residues. V shed 6 bases and J shed 2 bases, with 13 bases lying between them. Per the germline V gene, CDR1 is MDHEN and CDR2 is SYDVKM. CDR3 nucleotides: TGTGCCAGCAGCCTTACAGGGATTCAAGAGACCCAGTACTTC. Translation gives CASSLTGIQETQYF.

Only one count was recorded for this clone. The rearrangement links TRBV2 to TRBJ1-2; TRBD1 matches 7 bases. The CDR3 is made up of 15 amino acids. Looked up from germline, CDR1 is SNHLY and CDR2 is FYNNEI. V trimming: 3 bases; J trimming: 2 bases; junction bases outside the gene matches: 6. The DNA of the CDR3 is TGTGCCAGCAGTGATGCCCGGGACAGAAACTATGGCTACACCTTC. Its translation is CASSDARDRNYGYTF.

V is TRBV9 and J is TRBJ1-5, with D uncertain. V gave up 2 bases and J gave up 6 bases, with 15 bases separating them. The CDR3 has 15 residues. Germline V CDR1 and CDR2: SGDLS, YYNGEE. The CDR3 nucleotides are TGTGCCAGCAGCGTCGGAGGTGAAGTGGGTCAGCCCCAGCATTTT. Residues: CASSVGGEVGQPQHF.

The count of this clone is one. The chain links TRBV7-8 to TRBJ1-1; 12 nucleotides align to TRBD1. V trimming: 5 bases; J trimming: 7 bases; junction bases outside the gene matches: 8. Germline V CDR1 and CDR2: SGHVS, FQNEAQ. This CDR3 contains 15 residues. CDR3: CASSLRDRGLGEAFF. CDR3 sequence (DNA): TGTGCCAGCAGCCTTCGGGACAGGGGGCTTGGTGAAGCTTTCTTT.

The genes are TRBV4-1 and TRBJ2-1, with D tentatively TRBD1 (5 bases). Trimming pared 3 bases from V and 7 bases from J, leaving 19 bases between. The germline V gene has CDR1 MGHRA and CDR2 YSYEKL. The CDR3 runs 16 residues. The CDR3: CASSQPAGAGSNEQFF. CDR3 in DNA: TGCGCCAGCAGCCAGCCGGCCGGAGCAGGGTCTAATGAGCAGTTCTTC.

The genes are TRBV29-1 and TRBJ2-3, with 11 bases that match TRBD2. V shed 6 bases, J shed 5 bases, and the junction held 1 base outside the gene matches. Germline assignment: CDR1 SQVTM and CDR2 ANQGSEA. The CDR3 extends over 12 amino acids. Here the CDR3 reads CSVGTSGDTQYF. CDR3 in DNA: TGCAGCGTGGGGACTAGCGGAGATACGCAGTATTTT.

CDR3 sequence reads: CASSPAGGDYEQYF. The DNA for the CDR3 is TGTGCCAGCAGCCCAGCGGGTGGGGACTACGAGCAGTACTTC. V is TRBV7-3 and J is TRBJ2-7; TRBD2 is a possible D gene (6 bases). The V gene lost 5 bases and the J gene lost 3 bases, with 14 bases spanning the gap. The germline V gene encodes CDR1 SGHTA and CDR2 FQGTGA. The length of the CDR3 is 14 residues.

The J gene is TRBJ2-7, the V gene TRBV4-3; 11 nucleotides align to TRBD1. Germline V CDR1 and CDR2: LGHNA, YSLEER. V shed 2 bases and J 7 bases; nucleotides not matched to a gene: 13. This CDR3 comprises 17 residues. DNA for the CDR3: TGCGCCAGCAGCCAACAGTCACAAGGACAGGGGGCGAATGAGCAGTACTTC. The encoded protein is CASSQQSQGQGANEQYF.

The V call is TRBV6-1, the J call TRBJ2-4; 9 nucleotides agree with TRBD2. Looked up from germline, CDR1 is MNHNS and CDR2 is SASEGT. The J segment lost 0 bases and the V segment lost 4 bases, leaving 10 bases of the junction unmatched. The CDR3 length is 18 residues. The CDR3, as DNA: TGTGCCAGCAGTGGCACCGGGACTAGCCATTTAGCCAAAAACATTCAGTACTTC. The encoded protein is CASSGTGTSHLAKNIQYF.

The V and J genes are TRBV28 and TRBJ1-2; D gene ambiguous. The V end was cut by 6 bases, the J end by 2 bases, with 13 bases between. The CDR3 runs 14 residues. The germline gives CDR1 MDHEN, CDR2 SYDVKM. This CDR3 reads CASRPPGGNYGYTF. In DNA form, the CDR3 reads TGTGCCAGCAGGCCCCCCGGCGGGAACTATGGCTACACCTTC.

The gene calls are TRBV27 and TRBJ2-7; tentatively, D is TRBD1 (6 bases). Germline assignment: CDR1 MNHEY and CDR2 SMNVEV (reference sequence). CDR3 length: 14 residues. V was cut by 4 bases and J by 6 bases, with 16 bases left in between. CDR3 bases: TGTGCCAGCAGTTCACTACAGGGCCGCCTCGAGCAGTACTTC. Its translation is CASSSLQGRLEQYF.

The chain combines TRBV7-9 with TRBJ1-1; D may be TRBD1 (6 bases). The CDR3 loop spans 14 amino acids. CDR1 is SEHNR, CDR2 FQNEAQ, per germline (reference sequence). V dropped 3 bases and J dropped 1 base, with 9 bases sitting between them. CDR3 protein: CASSFQGPNTEAFF. CDR3 nucleotides: TGTGCCAGCAGCTTTCAGGGGCCGAACACTGAAGCTTTCTTT.

The chain joins TRBV7-2 to TRBJ2-7; 14 bases line up with TRBD2. Germline V lookup: CDR1 SGHTA, CDR2 FQGNSA. The J segment lost 2 bases and the V segment lost 3 bases, leaving 6 bases of the junction unmatched. CDR3 length: 17 amino acids. The CDR3 DNA is TGTGCCAGCAGCTTGGGACTAGCGGGAGAATTCACCTACGAGCAGTACTTC. Protein sequence: CASSLGLAGEFTYEQYF.

This chain links TRBV6-5 with TRBJ2-5; D possibly corresponds to TRBD1 (5 bases). Trimming pared 1 base from V and 4 bases from J, leaving 7 bases between. Germline V CDR1 and CDR2: MNHEY, SVGAGI. The CDR3 is 13 residues long. CDR3 coding DNA: TGTGCCAGCAGTTACTGGCAGGGAGAGACCCAGTACTTC. Translating gives CASSYWQGETQYF.

The gene calls are TRBV5-4 and TRBJ2-2, with 8 bases lining up with TRBD1. V shed 5 bases and J 5 bases; nucleotides not matched to a gene: 8. Germline V gene lookup returns CDR1 SGHNT and CDR2 YYREEE (reference sequence). The CDR3 spans 15 residues. Here the CDR3 reads CASSSGTGRTGELFF. Here the CDR3 DNA reads TGTGCCAGCAGTTCCGGGACAGGAAGGACCGGGGAGCTGTTTTTT.

The rearrangement joins TRBV21-1 to TRBJ2-7; the table names TRBD2, a call not compared with the DNA. TRBV21-1 represents a pseudogene. The CDR3 is 17 amino acids. The CDR3 region is CASSKGPGERETYEQYF. Written as DNA, the CDR3 is TGTGCCAGCAGCAAAGGCCCCGGGGAGCGGGAGACCTACGAGCAGTACTTC.

This chain uses TRBV30 with TRBJ2-7; 8 bases line up with TRBD1. There are 12 residues in the CDR3. Trimming removed 7 bases from V and 3 bases from J; junction bases left unmatched: 5. The germline CDR1 and CDR2 sequences are GTSNPN and SVGIG (reference sequence). The chain's CDR3 is CAYNRGFYEQYF. DNA for the CDR3: TGTGCCTATAACAGGGGGTTCTACGAGCAGTACTTC.

The chain combines TRBV5-4 with TRBJ2-7, with a possible D match to TRBD2 (6 bases). V was trimmed by 0 bases and J by 2 bases, leaving 12 bases between them. CDR3 size: 15 residues. Germline CDR1 and CDR2: SGHNT and YYREEE (reference sequence). The CDR3 spells CASSLDWTNTYEQYF. In DNA, the CDR3 is TGTGCCAGCAGCTTGGACTGGACTAACACCTACGAGCAGTACTTC.

The chain carries TRBV4-3 and TRBJ2-5, with 12 bases aligning to TRBD2. V shed 4 bases, J shed 2 bases, and the junction held 14 bases outside the gene matches. The CDR3 sequence is 19 residues long. CDR1 and CDR2 (germline): LGHNA, YSLEER. The CDR3 bases are TGCGCCAGCAGCCTGACACTAGCGGGAGGATTCATAAAGCAAGAGACCCAGTACTTC. It encodes CASSLTLAGGFIKQETQYF.

This chain links TRBV27 with TRBJ1-1; TRBD1 is a possible D gene (6 bases). There are 21 residues in the CDR3. Germline assignment: CDR1 MNHEY and CDR2 SMNVEV (reference sequence). Trimming cost V 4 bases and J 0 bases, with 30 bases left between them. CDR3 region: CASSSIGDAGDRIRMNTEAFF. CDR3 coding DNA: TGTGCCAGCAGTTCCATAGGAGATGCAGGGGATCGAATCAGGATGAACACTGAAGCTTTCTTT.

This chain joins TRBV28 and TRBJ1-1, with 8 bases lining up with TRBD1. The CDR3 totals 13 residues. Germline CDR1 is MDHEN and CDR2 is SYDVKM. V trimming: 8 bases; J trimming: 5 bases; junction bases outside the gene matches: 7. The CDR3 is CASWTGLETEAFF. The CDR3 DNA reads TGTGCCAGCTGGACAGGGTTGGAGACTGAAGCTTTCTTT. Drawing the rest from reference TRBV28 and TRBJ1-1, the complete variable domain is DVKVTQSSRYLVKRTGEKVFLECVQDMDHENMFWYRQDPGLGLRLIYFSYDVKMKEKGDIPEGYSVSREKKERFSLILESASTNQTSMYLCASWTGLETEAFFGQGTRLTVV.

V is TRBV30 and J is TRBJ2-7; 7 bases are shared with TRBD1. V lost 0 bases and J lost 3; bases outside the gene matches: 5. Germline V gene sequence: CDR1 GTSNPN, CDR2 SVGIG (reference sequence). This CDR3 comprises 14 residues. CDR3: CAWSVPGGDYEQYF. The CDR3 nucleotides read TGTGCCTGGAGTGTACCAGGGGGTGACTACGAGCAGTACTTC.

As DNA, the CDR3 is TGTGCCAGCTCTGCTGGTCAGGGTCGAGGAGAGCAGTACTTC. This codes for CASSAGQGRGEQYF. The chain is built from TRBV18 and TRBJ2-7, with TRBD1 as a possible D gene (5 bases). The CDR3 loop spans 14 amino acids. The V and J ends lost 6 bases and 7 bases respectively, with 19 bases between them. Per the germline V gene, CDR1 is KGHSH and CDR2 is LQKENI. Complete variable domain (other parts from reference TRBV18 and TRBJ2-7): NAGVMQNPRHLVRRRGQEARLRCSPMKGHSHVYWYRQLPEEGLKFMVYLQKENIIDESGMPKERFSAEFPKEGPSILRIQQVVRGDSAAYFCASSAGQGRGEQYFGPGTRLTVT.

This clone was seen once. Compared with germline, one end of the junction differs, possibly owing to a read error. This chain connects TRBV27 to TRBJ2-1; possible D gene TRBD1, 6 bases. CDR1 and CDR2 (germline): MNHEY, SMNVEV (reference sequence). CDR3 length equals 15 residues. CDR3 region: CASSYRGGAYNEQFF. Written as DNA, the CDR3 is TGTGCCAGCAGTTATAGAGGGGGAGCCTATAATGAGCAGTTCTTC.